Each of the 13 T cell receptor beta chains below was sequenced from the same sample in a study of early T cells in non-severe SARS-CoV-2 infection. TCRdb reprocessed the 5' RACE reads via MiXCR and lists one record per CDR3 protein. There are 60,000 to 80,000 distinct CDR3 sequences in the sample; 9% to 15% occur only once, and roughly 3.8% lies in the top ten. Specimen: whole blood. These TCRs come from an adult who was a healthcare worker with PCR-confirmed SARS-CoV-2 infection or an uninfected control (not recorded which).

This clonotype was seen repeatedly, ten times or more. The chain couples TRBV9 to TRBJ1-2, with 9 positions matching TRBD1. The CDR3 totals 15 residues. Germline CDR1 SGDLS, CDR2 YYNGEE. Trimming removed 3 bases from V and 5 bases from J; junction bases left unmatched: 8. The CDR3 is CASSAQGAGLYGYTF. The DNA of the CDR3 is TGTGCCAGCAGCGCACAGGGGGCCGGGTTATATGGCTACACCTTC.

Of note for this clonotype: This may arise from a read error, as a much more abundant clone is one base away. The chain employs TRBV5-1 and TRBJ2-1; D is possibly TRBD2 (6 bases). Germline CDR1 reads SGHRS; CDR2 reads YFSETQ. The CDR3 contains 13 residues. The CDR3 DNA is TGCGCCTGCAGCGCCCACGCGGGGAATGAGCAGTTCTTC. This gives the protein CACSAHAGNEQFF.

The chain recombines TRBV28 with TRBJ1-1, with TRBD1 as a possible D gene (5 bases). Trimming took off 8 bases at V and 5 bases at J, with 15 bases between the two ends. The CDR3 loop spans 13 amino acids. Germline assignment: CDR1 MDHEN and CDR2 SYDVKM. The CDR3 bases are TGTGCCAGCGGACCCCCGACAGAGACTGAAGCTTTCTTT. It is translated as CASGPPTETEAFF.

This clonotype showed up many times. The chain has TRBV7-8 and TRBJ2-7, with D perhaps TRBD2 (5 bases). Trimming removed 5 bases at V and 0 bases at J, with 17 bases between. Germline V CDR1 and CDR2: SGHVS, FQNEAQ. This CDR3 has 16 residues. The CDR3 reads CASSPMPAAASYEQYF. Written as DNA, the CDR3 is TGTGCCAGCAGCCCCATGCCAGCGGCGGCCTCCTACGAGCAGTACTTC. Filled out from reference TRBV7-8 and TRBJ2-7, the complete variable domain reads GAGVSQSPRYKVAKRGQDVALRCDPISGHVSLFWYQQALGQGPEFLTYFQNEAQLDKSGLPSDRFFAERPEGSVSTLKIQRTQQEDSAVYLCASSPMPAAASYEQYFGPGTRLTVT.

This clonotype was recorded many times. This chain connects TRBV27 to TRBJ2-5, with D perhaps TRBD2 (5 bases). CDR3 size: 14 residues. CDR1 and CDR2 from the germline V gene are MNHEY and SMNVEV (reference sequence). The germline V and J ends were trimmed by 5 bases and 0 bases, with 10 bases remaining between them. CDR3 in DNA: TGTGCCAGCAGTATCCTAGCTAACCAAGAGACCCAGTACTTC. Translation: CASSILANQETQYF.

This clonotype appeared a few times. The chain couples TRBV28 to TRBJ2-3, with TRBD2 identical over 13 bases. This CDR3 has 17 amino acids. The V gene end was trimmed by 5 bases and the J gene end by 1 base; junction bases not matched to a gene: 6. Germline V gene sequence: CDR1 MDHEN, CDR2 SYDVKM. The CDR3 sequence: CASSTRLAGGGTDTQYF. CDR3 in DNA: TGTGCCAGCAGTACCCGACTAGCGGGAGGTGGCACAGATACGCAGTATTTT. The full variable domain, in which reference TRBV28 and TRBJ2-3 provide the parts outside the CDR3, is DVKVTQSSRYLVKRTGEKVFLECVQDMDHENMFWYRQDPGLGLRLIYFSYDVKMKEKGDIPEGYSVSREKKERFSLILESASTNQTSMYLCASSTRLAGGGTDTQYFGPGTRLTVL.

Many counts were recorded for this clonotype. The chain uses TRBV7-7 and TRBJ2-7; 12 bases map to TRBD2. With 4 bases clipped from V and 10 bases from J, the junction kept 5 bases outside the gene matches. In germline, CDR1 is SSHAT, CDR2 FNYEAQ (reference sequence). This CDR3 spans 13 amino acids. Here the CDR3 reads CASSSTSGSIQYF. In DNA, the CDR3 is TGTGCCAGCAGCTCGACTAGCGGGAGTATCCAGTACTTC.

This clonotype was counted only a few times. The DNA of the CDR3 is TGTGCCAGTAGGAGGGGGCCGGCAGATACGCAGTATTTT. Residues: CASRRGPADTQYF. The V gene is TRBV19, the J gene TRBJ2-3, with 7 bases that match TRBD1. Looked up from germline, CDR1 is LNHDA and CDR2 is SQIVND (reference sequence). V shed 6 bases and J 4 bases; nucleotides not matched to a gene: 4. The CDR3 extends over 13 amino acids.

This clonotype was counted ten times or more. The chain carries TRBV3-1 and TRBJ1-1; D is perhaps TRBD1 (5 bases). Germline V gives CDR1 LGHDT, CDR2 YNNKEL (reference sequence). CDR3 length: 14 residues. Trimming removed 2 bases from V and 11 bases from J, with 18 bases in between. The CDR3 coding sequence is TGTGCCAGCAGCCAACGGGACCGCCAATCTGGTGCTTTCTTT. This translates into CASSQRDRQSGAFF.

This clonotype was detected only a few times. The V and J genes are TRBV20-1 and TRBJ2-1; TRBD2 is a possible D gene (5 bases). Per the germline V gene, CDR1 is DFQATT and CDR2 is SNEGSKA (reference sequence). V lost 3 bases and J 3 bases, leaving 12 bases between the germline ends. CDR3 size: 14 residues. Here the CDR3 DNA reads TGCAGTGCTAGTTCCAGCGGAGGCTACAATGAGCAGTTCTTC. Translating it yields CSASSSGGYNEQFF.

There are many counts of this clonotype. The chain links TRBV5-1 to TRBJ2-1; D might be TRBD2 (6 bases). Germline V lookup: CDR1 SGHRS, CDR2 YFSETQ. V shed 4 bases and J shed 0 bases, with 14 bases lying between them. CDR3 size: 16 residues. Here the CDR3 reads CASSVISGSSYNEQFF. The CDR3 DNA sequence: TGCGCCAGCAGCGTTATTAGCGGAAGCTCCTACAATGAGCAGTTCTTC.

This clonotype showed up many times. This chain connects TRBV7-6 to TRBJ2-7; D tentatively fits TRBD1 or TRBD2 (5 bases each). The CDR3 spans 13 residues. Looked up from germline, CDR1 is SGHVS and CDR2 is FNYEAQ. V gave up 1 base and J gave up 7 bases, with 11 bases separating them. In nucleotides, the CDR3 is TGTGCCAGCAGCTTAGAGGCTGGGACGGAGCAGTACTTC. As protein: CASSLEAGTEQYF.

This clonotype was seen at least ten times. V and J are TRBV19 and TRBJ2-1, with 9 bases matching TRBD2. This CDR3 comprises 12 residues. J gave up 8 bases and V 10 bases, and 6 bases lay outside the gene matches. The V gene's germline CDR1 is LNHDA and CDR2 SQIVND (reference sequence). The CDR3 protein is CATGTSLHEQFF. Written as DNA, the CDR3 is TGTGCCACGGGGACTAGCCTCCATGAGCAGTTCTTC.